This T cell receptor (beta chain) was captured by sequencing in a study of regulatory dendritic cells for organ transplantation. Overall study context: LPS was added to dendritic cell cultures on day 6.

A remark on this clone: Its antigen is currently unknown.

CFSE-labeled sorted T cells met regulatory or mature dendritic cells for about five days. Using immunoSEQ multiplex PCR, the repertoire was profiled, and TCRdb retains in-frame clones only, with some absent. The data hold some 13,000 clones, with 79% observed a single time. The study's findings and limits: Naive T cells showed high diversity, memory cells less, memory CD8+ least. Mature dendritic cells appeared to drive more memory CD8+ clonal expansion than regulatory ones.

The sequence came from a human donor in good health. The sample was naive CD8+ T cells from blood cultured with regulatory dendritic cells. Specified subset: CD45RA+ naive T cells.

As DNA, the CDR3 is TGTGCCAGCAGCCCCCCTGGGACAGGCGGAGAGACCCAGTACTTC. It translates to CASSPPGTGGETQYF. This rearrangement joins TRBV7-9 to TRBJ2-5; 8 bases match TRBD1. The CDR3 has 15 residues. The germline V gene encodes CDR1 SEHNR and CDR2 FQNEAQ (reference sequence). Trimming removed 5 bases from V and 4 bases from J; junction bases left unmatched: 9.